The TCR beta chain under discussion was sequenced for a study of response to subunit inactivated influenza vaccine. The germline CDR1 and CDR2 sequences are SGHRS and YFSETQ. V was shortened by 0 bases and J by 2 bases, with 11 bases between the two germline ends. The CDR3 spans 16 residues. Findings and limits, study-wide: Each seasonal influenza vaccination recruits few new T cells, the authors suggested.

Each CDR3 protein is one row after TCRdb ran MiXCR on the RT-PCR reads. Of a few hundred thousand distinct CDR3 sequences listed, less than 15% were seen once; the top ten hold roughly 10%. On this clonotype itself: Its target is unknown.

The source is a man aged 50 to 59 who received an inactivated influenza vaccine. V is TRBV5-1 and J is TRBJ1-4; possibly TRBD1 for D (5 bases). The source material was PBMCs from blood, sampled 11 to 12 days after vaccination. The CDR3: CASSLAARGTNEKLFF. Written as DNA, the CDR3 is TGCGCCAGCAGCTTGGCCGCGCGGGGGACTAATGAAAAACTGTTTTTT.